A selection of T cell receptor beta chains follows, all from one sample in a study of long-term antiretroviral therapy in people with HIV. TCRdb's table, derived via immunoSEQ multiplex PCR, lists solely in-frame clones and lacks some. The sample holds about 27,000 clones, 80% to 90% seen once. The material was unsorted PBMCs, obtained 3 years after starting antiretroviral therapy. These receptors originate from a middle-aged man with HIV. The CDR3 runs from the conserved cysteine through the conserved F or W. A D gene is named only where the DNA matches it firmly. Size is stated for part of the rows, as once, few or many counts, or as a class when the clone is expanded.

NA | TRBJ1-6 | NA | TRBV2 | CASSTFGDSPLHF | TGTGCCAGCAGTACTTTCGGAGACTCACCCCTCCACTTT
NA | TRBJ2-7 | NA | TRBV7-2 | CASSLALTYEQYF | TGTGCCAGCAGCTTAGCGTTGACCTACGAGCAGTACTTC
once | TRBJ2-1 | TRBD2 | TRBV5-5 | CASRETSGVYNEQFF | TGTGCCAGCAGGGAGACTAGCGGAGTTTACAATGAGCAGTTCTTC
few | TRBJ1-4 | NA | TRBV2 | CASSEEVEKLFF | TGTGCCAGCAGTGAAGAGGTAGAAAAACTGTTTTTT
NA | TRBJ1-3 | NA | TRBV29-1 | CSVEAPWSGNTIYF | TGCAGCGTTGAAGCGCCGTGGTCCGGAAACACCATATATTTT
NA | TRBJ1-3 | TRBD1 | TRBV5-4 | CASSLDTGTGVADTIYF | TGTGCCAGCAGCTTAGATACCGGGACAGGGGTAGCGGACACCATATATTTT
few | TRBJ2-1 | TRBD2 | TRBV7-2 | CASSPGLAGASREQFF | TGTGCCAGCAGCCCAGGACTAGCGGGAGCCTCGCGGGAGCAGTTCTTC
NA | TRBJ2-5 | NA | TRBV7-2 | CASSLAPDFQYF | TGTGCCAGCAGCTTAGCGCCAGATTTTCAGTACTTC
NA | TRBJ2-7 | NA | TRBV7-8 | CASSPQPGLGEQYF | TGTGCCAGCAGCCCACAACCGGGGTTAGGGGAGCAGTACTTC
NA | TRBJ2-3 | TRBD1 | TRBV6-6 | CASSSDRGTDTQYF | TGTGCCAGCAGTTCGGACAGGGGCACAGATACGCAGTATTTT
NA | TRBJ2-1 | NA | TRBV18 | CASTDSLYNEQFF | TGTGCCAGCACGGACAGCTTATACAATGAGCAGTTCTTC
NA | TRBJ2-3 | TRBD1 | TRBV12-5 | CASGFYSDRGRSDTQYF | TGTGCTAGTGGTTTCTACTCCGACAGGGGGCGGTCAGATACGCAGTATTTT
NA | TRBJ2-1 | TRBD1 | TRBV14 | CASSSRTGNPFHNEQFF | TGTGCCAGCAGCTCTCGGACAGGGAACCCTTTCCACAATGAGCAGTTCTTC
NA | TRBJ1-1 | TRBD1 | TRBV28 | CASSPRTGEAAEAFF | TGTGCCAGCAGTCCGCGGACAGGGGAGGCCGCTGAAGCTTTCTTT
NA | TRBJ2-5 | NA | TRBV2 | CASTPLGGGDQETQYF | TGTGCCAGCACCCCCCTCGGAGGGGGGGACCAAGAGACCCAGTACTTC
NA | TRBJ2-3 | NA | TRBV15 | CATSRDSGVADTQYF | TGTGCCACCAGCAGAGACTCGGGGGTAGCAGATACGCAGTATTTT
NA | TRBJ2-1 | TRBD2 | TRBV14 | CASSLTSGGSYNEQFF | TGTGCCAGCAGCCTCACTAGCGGGGGCTCCTACAATGAGCAGTTCTTC
NA | TRBJ2-1 | TRBD2 | TRBV5-4 | CASSLRGGNEQFF | TGTGCCAGCAGCTTGCGGGGGGGTAATGAGCAGTTCTTC
once | TRBJ2-6 | NA | TRBV18 | CASSSTGPGANVLTF | TGTGCCAGCTCATCAACAGGGCCTGGGGCCAACGTCCTGACTTTC
few | TRBJ1-4 | NA | TRBV5-1 | CASSLDGVNEKLFF | TGCGCCAGCAGCTTGGACGGGGTGAATGAAAAACTGTTTTTT
NA | TRBJ2-7 | TRBD1 | TRBV5-6 | CASSLLGQGASYEQYF | TGTGCCAGCAGCTTGTTGGGACAGGGTGCTTCCTACGAGCAGTACTTC
NA | TRBJ2-1 | TRBD1 | TRBV5-8 | CASSSGQGWNEQFF | TGTGCCAGCAGCTCGGGACAGGGTTGGAATGAGCAGTTCTTC
NA | TRBJ2-1 | TRBD2 | TRBV5-4 | CASIRLAGVKTDNEQFF | TGTGCCAGCATCAGACTAGCGGGGGTAAAGACGGACAATGAGCAGTTCTTC
NA | TRBJ2-3 | TRBD2 | TRBV19 | CASSLSAGGGDTQYF | TGTGCCAGTAGTTTGTCGGCGGGGGGAGGGGATACGCAGTATTTT
NA | TRBJ1-2 | NA | TRBV27 | CASSLAGDPYGYTF | TGTGCCAGCAGTTTGGCCGGGGACCCTTATGGCTACACCTTC
NA | TRBJ1-1 | NA | TRBV30 | CAWKWGRGNTEAFF | TGTGCCTGGAAATGGGGGCGTGGGAACACTGAAGCTTTCTTT
few | TRBJ2-2 | NA | TRBV2 | CASKGQQNTGELFF | TGTGCCAGCAAGGGACAACAGAACACCGGGGAGCTGTTTTTT
NA | TRBJ2-4 | NA | TRBV21-1 | CASSKADRNIQYF | TGTGCCAGCAGCAAAGCGGACAGAAACATTCAGTACTTC
NA | TRBJ1-1 | NA | TRBV19 | CASSGPPSTEAFF | TGTGCCAGCTCCGGACCTCCTAGTACTGAAGCTTTCTTT
few | TRBJ2-7 | TRBD2 | TRBV11-2 | CASSLIAGGDEQYF | TGTGCCAGCAGCTTAATAGCGGGAGGGGACGAGCAGTACTTC
NA | TRBJ1-5 | NA | TRBV5-6 | CASSLARGSYQPQHF | TGTGCCAGCAGCTTGGCTCGGGGGTCCTATCAGCCCCAGCATTTT
NA | TRBJ1-4 | NA | TRBV18 | CASSPKQLNEKLFF | TGTGCCAGCTCACCAAAACAGTTGAATGAAAAACTGTTTTTT
NA | TRBJ2-7 | TRBD1 | TRBV15 | CATSRADRGSYEQYF | TGTGCCACCAGCAGAGCGGACAGGGGTTCCTACGAGCAGTACTTC
NA | TRBJ1-2 | NA | TRBV7-9 | CASSPISDVPNYGYTF | TGTGCCAGCAGCCCTATCAGTGATGTGCCTAACTATGGCTACACCTTC
NA | TRBJ1-2 | NA | TRBV27 | CASTPGTAPFNYGYTF | TGTGCCAGCACTCCTGGTACAGCACCCTTCAACTATGGCTACACCTTC
NA | TRBJ2-2 | NA | TRBV19 | CASSRLFNTGELFF | TGTGCCAGTAGTAGACTCTTTAACACCGGGGAGCTGTTTTTT
NA | TRBJ2-2 | TRBD1 | TRBV27 | CASSSSHGTGRHTGELFF | TGTGCCAGCAGTTCTAGCCACGGGACAGGGAGACACACCGGGGAGCTGTTTTTT
NA | TRBJ2-1 | NA | TRBV9 | CASSVGTNEQFF | TGTGCCAGCAGCGTAGGGACGAATGAGCAGTTCTTC
NA | TRBJ1-3 | NA | TRBV7-9 | CASSLGGVATAGNTIYF | TGTGCCAGCAGCTTAGGGGGAGTGGCCACCGCTGGAAACACCATATATTTT
NA | TRBJ2-7 | TRBD1 | TRBV6-1 | CASSELATGIPYEQYF | TGTGCCAGCAGTGAATTGGCGACAGGGATCCCATACGAGCAGTACTTC